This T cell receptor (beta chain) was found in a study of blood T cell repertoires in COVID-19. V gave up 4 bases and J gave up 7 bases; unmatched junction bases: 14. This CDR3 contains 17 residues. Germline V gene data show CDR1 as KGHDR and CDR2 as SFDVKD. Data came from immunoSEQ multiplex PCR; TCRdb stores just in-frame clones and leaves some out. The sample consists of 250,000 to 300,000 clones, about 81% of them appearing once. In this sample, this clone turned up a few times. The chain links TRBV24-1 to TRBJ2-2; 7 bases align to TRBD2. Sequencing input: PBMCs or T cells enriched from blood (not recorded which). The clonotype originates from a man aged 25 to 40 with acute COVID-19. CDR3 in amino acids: CATSDPGQRGVNGELFF. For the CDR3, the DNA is TGTGCCACCAGTGACCCCGGGCAACGGGGGGTGAACGGGGAGCTGTTTTTT.